What follows are 19 T cell receptor beta chains derived from one specimen sequenced in a study of blood T cell repertoires in COVID-19. This table comes from immunoSEQ multiplex PCR, and its TCRdb copy is limited to in-frame clones, with some not included. The repertoire holds about 200,000 clones, with roughly 90% as singletons. Source material: PBMCs or T cells enriched from blood (not recorded which). These receptors were collected from a woman between 18 and 29 years old who had recovered from COVID-19.

This chain connects TRBV5-1 to TRBJ1-1; D gene uncertain. The CDR3 totals 15 residues. The V gene's germline CDR1 is SGHRS and CDR2 YFSETQ. Trimming removed 0 bases from V and 2 bases from J, with 11 bases in between. The CDR3 sequence: CASSLGFEPNTEAFF. CDR3 nucleotides: TGCGCCAGCAGCTTGGGATTCGAGCCTAACACTGAAGCTTTCTTT.

V usage is TRBV5-5 and J usage is TRBJ1-2, with D perhaps matching TRBD1 (6 bases). This CDR3 region has 14 residues. Germline CDR1 is SGHKS and CDR2 is YYEKEE (reference sequence). Trimming took off 4 bases at V and 4 bases at J, with 14 bases between the two ends. Here the CDR3 reads CASSPRTDFYGYTF. The DNA for the CDR3 is TGTGCCAGCAGCCCCCGGACAGACTTCTATGGCTACACCTTC. Supplemented by reference TRBV5-5 and TRBJ1-2, the full variable domain reads DAGVTQSPTHLIKTRGQQVTLRCSPISGHKSVSWYQQVLGQGPQFIFQYYEKEERGRGNFPDRFSARQFPNYSSELNVNALLLGDSALYLCASSPRTDFYGYTFGSGTRLTVV.

This chain connects TRBV19 to TRBJ2-7, with 9 bases lining up with TRBD1. CDR1 and CDR2 (germline): LNHDA, SQIVND (reference sequence). The CDR3 is 15 amino acids. V shed 2 bases, J shed 5 bases, and the junction held 7 bases outside the gene matches. CDR3 coding DNA: TGTGCCAGTAGTATACGGACAGGGGCCGTGAACGAGCAGTACTTC. Protein: CASSIRTGAVNEQYF.

V usage is TRBV6-5 and J usage is TRBJ1-1, with 7 bases aligning to TRBD1. This CDR3 comprises 13 residues. Looked up from germline, CDR1 is MNHEY and CDR2 is SVGAGI. J lost 4 bases, V lost 7 bases, and 6 bases had no gene match. Written as DNA, the CDR3 is TGTGCCAGCACTTTACAGGGGTTCACTGAAGCTTTCTTT. Amino acid sequence: CASTLQGFTEAFF.

The chain is built from TRBV19 and TRBJ2-2; 7 bases fit TRBD1. From germline, CDR1 is LNHDA and CDR2 SQIVND (reference sequence). This CDR3 spans 14 amino acids. V trimming: 9 bases; J trimming: 4 bases; junction bases outside the gene matches: 8. The CDR3 protein is CASQPGTVTGELFF. CDR3 in DNA: TGTGCCAGCCAACCTGGGACAGTCACCGGGGAGCTGTTTTTT.

V gene TRBV9 combines with J gene TRBJ2-3; a possible D gene is TRBD2 (5 bases). The ends were cut back, 0 bases at V and 7 bases at J, with 15 bases in the middle. From germline, CDR1 is SGDLS and CDR2 YYNGEE. This CDR3 contains 15 residues. The CDR3 bases are TGTGCCAGCAGCGTAGCCAAGGCGGGCGTCAATACGCAGTATTTT. The encoded protein is CASSVAKAGVNTQYF.

Written as DNA, the CDR3 is TGCGCCAGCAGCTTGGGTCCGGGAACCGAATGGAATCAGCCCCAGCATTTT. This sequence encodes CASSLGPGTEWNQPQHF. The chain is built from TRBV5-1 and TRBJ1-5; D gene ambiguous. The germline CDR1 and CDR2 sequences are SGHRS and YFSETQ. V dropped 0 bases and J dropped 4 bases, with 17 bases sitting between them. The CDR3 is 17 amino acids. The full variable domain, rest sourced from reference TRBV5-1 and TRBJ1-5, is KAGVTQTPRYLIKTRGQQVTLSCSPISGHRSVSWYQQTPGQGLQFLFEYFSETQRNKGNFPGRFSGRQFSNSRSEMNVSTLELGDSALYLCASSLGPGTEWNQPQHFGDGTRLSIL.

The chain has TRBV5-1 and TRBJ1-1; tentatively, D is TRBD1 (6 bases). CDR3 length: 13 residues. V was clipped by 2 bases and J by 8 bases, with 13 bases between them. Germline CDR1 SGHRS, CDR2 YFSETQ. Written as DNA, the CDR3 is TGCGCCAGCAGCTTACACAGGGAGACGGAAGCTTTCTTT. This codes for CASSLHRETEAFF.

The chain couples TRBV11-2 to TRBJ1-1, with D unclear. With 5 bases removed from V and 7 bases from J, the gap between germline ends came to 20 bases. Per germline, CDR1 SGHAT and CDR2 FQNNGV. The CDR3 runs 15 residues. The CDR3 loop is CASSPQASDGLEAFF. The DNA for the CDR3 is TGTGCCAGCAGCCCGCAGGCGTCAGATGGGCTTGAAGCTTTCTTT.

J is TRBJ2-2 and V is TRBV24-1; TRBD1 is a possible D gene (5 bases). CDR3 size: 15 residues. The V end lost 3 bases, the J end lost 0 bases, and 7 bases lay between the germline ends. The germline V gene has CDR1 KGHDR and CDR2 SFDVKD. The CDR3 nucleotides read TGTGCCACCAGTGATCCAGGGTCGAACACCGGGGAGCTGTTTTTT. As protein: CATSDPGSNTGELFF.

Remarks on this clone: One end of the junction fails to match germline, which may point to a read error. The rearrangement uses TRBV19 and TRBJ2-3, with D uncertain. The CDR3 runs to 11 residues. Germline CDR1 reads LNHDA; CDR2 reads SQIVND (reference sequence). CDR3 DNA sequence: TGTGCCAGTAGTAGCAGAGATACGCAGTATTTT. Translation: CASSSRDTQYF. The full variable domain, with the rest looked up from reference TRBV19 and TRBJ2-3, is DGGITQSPKYLFRKEGQNVTLSCEQNLNHDAMYWYRQDPGQGLRLIYYSQIVNDFQKGDIAEGYSVSREKKESFPLTVTSAQKNPTAFYLCASSSRDTQYFGPGTRLTVL.

The V call is TRBV28, the J call TRBJ1-5; weak D call: TRBD1 (5 bases). Germline CDR1 reads MDHEN; CDR2 reads SYDVKM. V was cut by 4 bases and J by 10 bases, with 14 bases left in between. The CDR3 is 13 residues long. The CDR3, as DNA: TGTGCCAGCAGTTGGGACGGGGGACGCCCCCAGCATTTT. Amino acid sequence: CASSWDGGRPQHF.

The CDR3 region is CASYRTGVYGYTF. The CDR3 DNA is TGCGCCAGCTATAGGACAGGGGTATATGGCTACACCTTC. The chain joins TRBV10-2 to TRBJ1-2; TRBD1 aligns across 9 bases. Germline trimming cut 8 bases from V and 5 bases from J; bases unmatched to any gene: 6. CDR3 length equals 13 residues. Germline CDR1 and CDR2: WSHSY and SAAADI.

The gene calls are TRBV24-1 and TRBJ1-1, with 10 bases aligning to TRBD1. The CDR3 loop spans 16 amino acids. V was pared by 4 bases and J by 5 bases, with 9 bases of the junction left unmatched. Germline V lookup: CDR1 KGHDR, CDR2 SFDVKD. CDR3 loop: CATSEGDRGSGTEAFF. As DNA, the CDR3 is TGTGCCACCAGTGAAGGGGACAGGGGTTCGGGGACTGAAGCTTTCTTT.

V usage is TRBV29-1 and J usage is TRBJ1-2; tentatively, D is TRBD1 (5 bases). The germline CDR1 and CDR2 sequences are SQVTM and ANQGSEA. This CDR3 has 12 residues. V lost 8 bases and J 6 bases, leaving 16 bases between the germline ends. In DNA form, the CDR3 reads TGCAGCTCCTCCGAGACAGACAATGGCTACACCTTC. It encodes CSSSETDNGYTF.

The chain links TRBV5-1 to TRBJ1-1, with 7 nucleotides matching TRBD1. In germline, CDR1 is SGHRS, CDR2 YFSETQ. V was clipped by 8 bases and J by 2 bases; unmatched bases: 6. The CDR3 runs to 13 residues. The CDR3 nucleotides read TGCGCCAGAAGAGACAGGGATAACACTGAAGCTTTCTTT. This encodes CARRDRDNTEAFF.

This clone was counted a single time. This chain links TRBV6-4 with TRBJ2-2; 12 bases are shared with TRBD1. After removal of 3 bases from V and 6 bases from J, the junction contained 5 bases not matched to a gene. Germline V gene lookup returns CDR1 MRHNA and CDR2 SNTAGT. This CDR3 has 16 amino acids. CDR3 residues: CASSEAGTGGSGELFF. As DNA, the CDR3 is TGTGCCAGCAGTGAAGCCGGGACAGGGGGCTCCGGGGAGCTGTTTTTT.

J is TRBJ2-1 and V is TRBV6-1; 8 bases align to TRBD2. Germline values: CDR1 MNHNS, CDR2 SASEGT. The junction had 5 bases not matched to a gene; V was cut back by 0 bases and J by 7 bases. CDR3 length: 15 residues. The CDR3 is CASSEAGGAGNEQFF. CDR3 DNA: TGTGCCAGCAGTGAAGCCGGGGGGGCAGGTAATGAGCAGTTCTTC.

V is TRBV7-9 and J is TRBJ1-2, with D perhaps TRBD1 (6 bases). The V end lost 2 bases, the J end lost 8 bases, and 12 bases lay between the germline ends. The length of the CDR3 is 13 residues. The germline V gene encodes CDR1 SEHNR and CDR2 FQNEAQ (reference sequence). CDR3 nucleotides: TGTGCCAGCAGCTTAAGACAGGAAATCGGCTACACCTTC. Translation: CASSLRQEIGYTF.